This TCR beta chain was obtained from a study of shared clonotypes between healthy human individuals. About the study: Each donor contributed plates that comprised three CD4 naive, three CD4 memory, two CD8 naive and one CD8 memory.

The CDR3 length is 15 residues. Germline V gene data show CDR1 as SGDLS and CDR2 as YYNGEE. V dropped 4 bases and J dropped 7; count of bases not matched to a gene: 8. Remarks on this clone: What it binds is unknown.

CD45RO-negative, CCR7-positively selected cells formed the naive CD8 fraction, excluding terminally differentiated effector memory CD45RA+ cells. General observations from the study: When naive CD4 clonotypes were compared across a handful of donors, 5% to 5.5% were shared.

The assay was carried out at the deep level. The data were produced by immunoSEQ multiplex PCR, yet TCRdb's version contains in-frame clones alone and is incomplete. The sample has about 2 million clones, less than 95% seen once. Sequencing input: naive CD8+ T cells sorted from blood. The rearrangement links TRBV9 to TRBJ1-4; TRBD1 matches 9 bases. The clonotype comes from a man aged 18 to 30 in good health. The chain's CDR3 is CASSPQTGGIEKLFF. The CDR3 bases are TGTGCCAGCAGCCCCCAGACAGGGGGGATTGAAAAACTGTTTTTT.